The source of this T cell receptor (beta chain) is a study of TIL therapy for anti-PD-1-resistant metastatic lung cancer. The immunoSEQ assay was v3. This table comes from immunoSEQ multiplex PCR, and its TCRdb copy is limited to in-frame clones, with some not included. The profile shows tens of thousands of clones, around 79% of them singletons. Regarding time point: pre-treatment sample, taken before nivolumab and TIL therapy. This CDR3 contains 14 residues. Germline V lookup: CDR1 SGHRS, CDR2 YFSETQ. J gave up 10 bases and V 4 bases, and 10 bases lay outside the gene matches. This chain uses TRBV5-1 with TRBJ2-5; 10 bases are a match to TRBD1. The specimen comprised blood, sampled at baseline. The receptor's source is a person aged 25 to 80 with non-small cell lung cancer. CDR3 sequence: CASSDKTGGFFQYF. CDR3 nucleotides: TGCGCCAGCAGCGATAAGACAGGGGGCTTCTTCCAGTACTTC.